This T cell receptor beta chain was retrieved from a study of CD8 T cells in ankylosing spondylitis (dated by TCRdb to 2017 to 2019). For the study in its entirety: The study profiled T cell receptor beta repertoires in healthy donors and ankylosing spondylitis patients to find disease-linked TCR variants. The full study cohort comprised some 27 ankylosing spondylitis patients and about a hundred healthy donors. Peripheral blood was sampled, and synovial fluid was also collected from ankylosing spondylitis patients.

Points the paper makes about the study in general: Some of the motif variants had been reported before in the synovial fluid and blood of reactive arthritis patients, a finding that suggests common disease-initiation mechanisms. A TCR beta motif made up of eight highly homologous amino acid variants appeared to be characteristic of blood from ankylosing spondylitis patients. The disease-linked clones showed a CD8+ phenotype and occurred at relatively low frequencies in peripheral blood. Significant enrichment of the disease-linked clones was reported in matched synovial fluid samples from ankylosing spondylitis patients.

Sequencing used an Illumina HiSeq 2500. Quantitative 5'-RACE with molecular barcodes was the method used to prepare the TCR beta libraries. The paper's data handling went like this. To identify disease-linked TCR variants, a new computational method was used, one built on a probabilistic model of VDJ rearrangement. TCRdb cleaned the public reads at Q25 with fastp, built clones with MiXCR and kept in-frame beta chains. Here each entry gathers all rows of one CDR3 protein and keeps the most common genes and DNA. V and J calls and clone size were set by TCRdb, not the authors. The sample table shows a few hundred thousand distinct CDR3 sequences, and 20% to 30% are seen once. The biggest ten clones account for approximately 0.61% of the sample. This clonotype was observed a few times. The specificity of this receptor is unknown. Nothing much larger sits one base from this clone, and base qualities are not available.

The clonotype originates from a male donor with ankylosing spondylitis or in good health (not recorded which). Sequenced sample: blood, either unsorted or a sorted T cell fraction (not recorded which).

The CDR3 loop reads CSVKRGFTEAFF. The DNA sequence is TGCAGCGTTAAGAGGGGGTTCACTGAAGCTTTCTTT. The chain couples TRBV29-1 to TRBJ1-1; TRBD1 could be the D gene, as 6 bases match. The CDR3 goes from the cysteine to the phenylalanine over 12 residues. The read is trimmed to its CDR3 DNA, 36 bases read in frame from base 1. CDR1 and CDR2 are read off the germline V gene as SQVTM and ANQGSEA. Trimming takes 5 bases from V and 4 bases from J, and the germline ends sit 11 bases apart. This CDR3, with the reference TRBV29-1 and TRBJ1-1 proteins standing in past its ends, gives the full variable domain SAVISQKPSRDICQRGTSLTIQCQVDSQVTMMFWYRQQPGQSLTLIATANQGSEATYESGFVIDKFPISRPNLTFSTLTVSNMSPEDSSIYLCSVKRGFTEAFFGQGTRLTVV.